The source of this TCR beta chain is a study of PD-1 blockade in classical Hodgkin lymphoma. Following autologous stem cell transplantation, relapse occurred in every patient, and exposure to brentuximab vedotin varied. Assay used: immunoSEQ multiplex PCR; TCRdb lists only in-frame clones, some missing. The table lists about 43,000 clones, approximately 72% of them singletons, with 2.8% in the top ten. Germline trimming cut 2 bases from V and 7 bases from J; bases unmatched to any gene: 9. Germline CDR1 LNHDA, CDR2 SQIVND (reference sequence). This CDR3 spans 15 amino acids. With respect to this clone: Antigen: not known.

Study outcomes and limitations: Patients newly diagnosed and complete responders had comparable baseline diversity.

The sample consisted of peripheral blood mononuclear cells (PBMCs), taken before the second cycle of nivolumab. The clonotype comes from a human donor with classical Hodgkin lymphoma. V usage is TRBV19 and J usage is TRBJ1-1; the match to TRBD1 covers 8 bases. CDR3 protein: CASSIKGRGLGEAFF. The CDR3 nucleotides are TGTGCCAGTAGTATAAAAGGCAGGGGGCTGGGTGAAGCTTTCTTT. The full variable domain, rest sourced from reference TRBV19 and TRBJ1-1, is DGGITQSPKYLFRKEGQNVTLSCEQNLNHDAMYWYRQDPGQGLRLIYYSQIVNDFQKGDIAEGYSVSREKKESFPLTVTSAQKNPTAFYLCASSIKGRGLGEAFFGQGTRLTVV.